Below are 10 T cell receptor beta chains sequenced from a single sample in a study of blood T cell repertoires in COVID-19. TCRdb's table, derived via immunoSEQ multiplex PCR, lists solely in-frame clones and lacks some. The sample shows 180,000 or so clones, roughly 87% of them seen only once. Sequencing was done on a sample of peripheral blood. These receptors all stem from a woman in her sixties or seventies with acute or convalescent COVID-19.

This clone was counted a few times. The genes are TRBV12-3 or TRBV12-4 and TRBJ1-2; D is unclear. CDR3 length: 12 amino acids. Between the trimmed V and J ends, which lost 2 bases and 2 bases, there was a span of 3 bases. The CDR3 region has the DNA TGTGCCAGCAGTTTACAAAACTATGGCTACACCTTC. As protein: CASSLQNYGYTF.

DNA for the CDR3: TGTGCCAGCAGTGAACCTCAGCGGAACACAGATACGCAGTATTTT. Its protein product is CASSEPQRNTDTQYF. The V gene is TRBV2, the J gene TRBJ2-3; the D gene is possibly TRBD2 (5 bases). V dropped 2 bases and J dropped 2 bases, with 11 bases sitting between them. Looked up from germline, CDR1 is SNHLY and CDR2 is FYNNEI. This CDR3 contains 15 residues.

This rearrangement joins TRBV6-5 to TRBJ1-2, with a tentative D call TRBD1 (6 bases). The CDR3 length is 15 residues. Trimming took 2 bases from V and 3 from J, leaving 13 bases between them. CDR1 and CDR2 (germline): MNHEY, SVGAGI. CDR3 bases: TGTGCCAGCAGTTACACACAGGGTTTCGACTATGGCTACACCTTC. It is translated as CASSYTQGFDYGYTF.

This clone was seen a few times. The chain carries TRBV19 and TRBJ1-2, with 9 bases matching TRBD1. The CDR3 is made up of 16 amino acids. CDR1 is LNHDA, CDR2 SQIVND, per germline (reference sequence). Trimming took 6 bases from V and 2 from J; bases not matched to a gene: 10. DNA for the CDR3: TGTGCCAGTAGCGTACAGGGGGCTGTGGCGAACTATGGCTACACCTTC. It is translated as CASSVQGAVANYGYTF.

V usage is TRBV19 and J usage is TRBJ2-5; 8 nucleotides match TRBD1. The CDR3 extends over 14 amino acids. V lost 6 bases to trimming and J lost 2 bases; unmatched junction nucleotides: 5. In germline, CDR1 is LNHDA, CDR2 SQIVND (reference sequence). CDR3 amino acids: CASSPDRGQETQYF. The CDR3 DNA reads TGTGCCAGTAGCCCTGACAGGGGACAAGAGACCCAGTACTTC.

This rearrangement joins TRBV5-5 to TRBJ1-5; D unresolved. This CDR3 has 13 residues. The V and J ends lost 0 bases and 3 bases respectively, with 4 bases between them. CDR1 and CDR2 (germline): SGHKS, YYEKEE (reference sequence). CDR3 sequence (DNA): TGTGCCAGCAGCTTGGTAGCCAATCAGCCCCAGCATTTT. This gives the protein CASSLVANQPQHF. Based on the CDR3 plus reference TRBV5-5 and TRBJ1-5, the full variable domain is DAGVTQSPTHLIKTRGQQVTLRCSPISGHKSVSWYQQVLGQGPQFIFQYYEKEERGRGNFPDRFSARQFPNYSSELNVNALLLGDSALYLCASSLVANQPQHFGDGTRLSIL.

V and J are TRBV28 and TRBJ1-1; D call uncertain. CDR3 length: 14 residues. The germline CDR1 and CDR2 sequences are MDHEN and SYDVKM. V lost 3 bases, J lost 0 bases, and 8 bases lay in between. The CDR3 reads CASSFGNLNTEAFF. CDR3 nucleotide sequence: TGTGCCAGCAGTTTTGGCAACCTGAACACTGAAGCTTTCTTT.

J is TRBJ2-2 and V is TRBV27; 8 bases fit TRBD1. Germline trimming cut 6 bases from V and 1 base from J; bases unmatched to any gene: 4. The CDR3 sequence is 15 residues long. From germline, CDR1 is MNHEY and CDR2 SMNVEV (reference sequence). CDR3 loop: CASRMGQVNTGELFF. The DNA for the CDR3 is TGTGCCAGCAGGATGGGACAGGTGAACACCGGGGAGCTGTTTTTT.

The gene calls are TRBV6-2 or TRBV6-3 and TRBJ2-7; 10 bases map to TRBD2. This CDR3 is built from 14 residues. V dropped 6 bases and J dropped 4; count of bases not matched to a gene: 6. CDR1 and CDR2 from the germline V gene are MNHEY and SVGEGT. CDR3 region: CASRPPSGSYEQYF. CDR3 DNA sequence: TGTGCCAGCAGACCTCCTAGCGGGAGTTACGAGCAGTACTTC.

This chain uses TRBV30 with TRBJ2-3; the D gene is possibly TRBD2 (6 bases). This CDR3 region has 15 residues. V lost 0 bases to trimming and J lost 0 bases, with 10 bases between them. The germline V gene encodes CDR1 GTSNPN and CDR2 SVGIG (reference sequence). CDR3 region: CAWSVGGASTDTQYF. Here the CDR3 DNA reads TGTGCCTGGAGTGTAGGCGGGGCTAGCACAGATACGCAGTATTTT.